This T cell receptor (beta chain) was found in a study of cytomegalovirus exposure and HLA in healthy donors. CDR3 length: 16 residues. Germline loops: CDR1 LNHDA, CDR2 SQIVND (reference sequence). PCR involved 60 Vbeta and 13 Jbeta primers. Profiling relied on immunoSEQ multiplex PCR, and the TCRdb table lists in-frame clones only, not all of them. The sample holds about 150,000 clones, approximately 78% seen once. The chain carries TRBV19 and TRBJ2-5; TRBD2 aligns across 10 bases. Gene TRBJ2-7 matches the end of the DNA better, so the J call may be wrong. Input material: PBMCs. The clonotype originates from a woman aged 40 to 50 in good health and CMV-seropositive. The CDR3 reads CASSPLSGTSAYEQYF. In nucleotides, the CDR3 is TGTGCCAGTAGTCCCCTCTCCGGGACTAGCGCGTACGAGCAGTACTTC.